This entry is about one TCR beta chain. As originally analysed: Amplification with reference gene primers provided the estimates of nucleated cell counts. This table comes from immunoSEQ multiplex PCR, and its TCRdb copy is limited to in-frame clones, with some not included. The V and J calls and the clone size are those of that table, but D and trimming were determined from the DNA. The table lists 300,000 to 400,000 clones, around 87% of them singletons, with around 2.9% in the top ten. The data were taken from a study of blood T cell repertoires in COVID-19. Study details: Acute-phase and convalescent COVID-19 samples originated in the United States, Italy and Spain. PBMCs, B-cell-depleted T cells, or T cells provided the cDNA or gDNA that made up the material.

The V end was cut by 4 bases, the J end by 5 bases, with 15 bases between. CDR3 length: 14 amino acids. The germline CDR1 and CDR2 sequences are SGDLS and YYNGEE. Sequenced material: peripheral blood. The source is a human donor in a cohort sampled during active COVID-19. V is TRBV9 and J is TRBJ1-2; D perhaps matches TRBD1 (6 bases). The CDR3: CASSNSQGRYGYTF. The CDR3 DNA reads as TGTGCCAGCAGCAACTCACAGGGCCGGTATGGCTACACCTTC.